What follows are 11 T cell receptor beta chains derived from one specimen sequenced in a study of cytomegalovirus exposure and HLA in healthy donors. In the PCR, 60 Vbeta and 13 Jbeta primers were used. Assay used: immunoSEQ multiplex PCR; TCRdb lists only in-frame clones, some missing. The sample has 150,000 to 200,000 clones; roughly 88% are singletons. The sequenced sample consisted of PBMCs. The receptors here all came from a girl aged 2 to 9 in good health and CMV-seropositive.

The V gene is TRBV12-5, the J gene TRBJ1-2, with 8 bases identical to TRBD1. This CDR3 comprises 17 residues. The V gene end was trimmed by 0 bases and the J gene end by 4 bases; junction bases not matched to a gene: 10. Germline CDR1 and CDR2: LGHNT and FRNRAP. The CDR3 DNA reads TGTGCTAGTGGTTTGGTACTGGCCAGGGGGCTACCCTATGGCTACACCTTC. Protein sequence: CASGLVLARGLPYGYTF.

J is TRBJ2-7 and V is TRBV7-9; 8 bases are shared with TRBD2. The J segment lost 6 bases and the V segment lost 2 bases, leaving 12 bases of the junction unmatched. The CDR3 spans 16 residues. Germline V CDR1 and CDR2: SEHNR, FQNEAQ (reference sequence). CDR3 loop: CASSLKYQGLVAEQYF. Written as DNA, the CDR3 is TGTGCCAGCAGCTTAAAGTACCAGGGACTAGTCGCCGAGCAGTACTTC.

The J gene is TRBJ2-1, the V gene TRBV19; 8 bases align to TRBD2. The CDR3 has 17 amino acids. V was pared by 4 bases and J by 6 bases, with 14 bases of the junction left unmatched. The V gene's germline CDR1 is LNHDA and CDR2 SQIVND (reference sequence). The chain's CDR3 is CASSTARGLVGFNEQFF. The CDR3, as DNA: TGTGCCAGTAGTACGGCCCGGGGACTAGTGGGATTCAATGAGCAGTTCTTC.

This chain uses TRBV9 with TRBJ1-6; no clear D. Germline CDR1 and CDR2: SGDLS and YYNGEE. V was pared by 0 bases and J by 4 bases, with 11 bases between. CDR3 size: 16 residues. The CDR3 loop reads CASSVGGREYNSPLHF. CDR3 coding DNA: TGTGCCAGCAGCGTAGGCGGGAGGGAGTATAATTCACCCCTCCACTTT.

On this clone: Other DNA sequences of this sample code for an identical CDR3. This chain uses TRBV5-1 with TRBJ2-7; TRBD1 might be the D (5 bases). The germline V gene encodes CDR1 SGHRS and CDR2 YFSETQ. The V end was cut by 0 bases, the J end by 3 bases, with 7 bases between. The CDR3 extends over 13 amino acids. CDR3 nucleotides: TGCGCCAGCAGCTTGGAAGGGGTCTACGAGCAGTACTTC. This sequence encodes CASSLEGVYEQYF.

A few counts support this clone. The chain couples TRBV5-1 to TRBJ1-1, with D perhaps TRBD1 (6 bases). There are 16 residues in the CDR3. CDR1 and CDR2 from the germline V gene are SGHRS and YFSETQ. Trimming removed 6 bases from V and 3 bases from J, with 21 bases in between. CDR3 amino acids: CASISHPGVPYTEAFF. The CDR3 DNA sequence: TGCGCCAGCATCTCCCATCCAGGGGTCCCCTACACTGAAGCTTTCTTT.

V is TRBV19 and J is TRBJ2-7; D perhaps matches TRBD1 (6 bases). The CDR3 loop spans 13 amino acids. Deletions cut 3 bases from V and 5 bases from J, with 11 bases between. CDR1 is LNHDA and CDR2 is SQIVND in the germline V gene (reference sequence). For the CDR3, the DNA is TGTGCCAGTAGTATGTGGGGGCAGGACGAGCAGTACTTC. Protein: CASSMWGQDEQYF.

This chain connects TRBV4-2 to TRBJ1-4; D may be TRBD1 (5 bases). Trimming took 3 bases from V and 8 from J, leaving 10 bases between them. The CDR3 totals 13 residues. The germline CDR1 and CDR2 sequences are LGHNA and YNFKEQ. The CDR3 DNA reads TGTGCCAGCAGCCATCCCGGGGGGGAAAAACTGTTTTTT. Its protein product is CASSHPGGEKLFF.

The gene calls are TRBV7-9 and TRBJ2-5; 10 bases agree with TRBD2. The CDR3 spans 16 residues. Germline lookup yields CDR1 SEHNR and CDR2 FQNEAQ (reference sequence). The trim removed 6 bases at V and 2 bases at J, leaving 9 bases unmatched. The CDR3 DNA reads TGTGCCAGCAGGCCAAAGGGACTAGCGAGACAAGAGACCCAGTACTTC. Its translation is CASRPKGLARQETQYF.

The CDR3: CAISDRGQASGNTIYF. The CDR3 DNA follows: TGTGCCATCAGTGATAGGGGCCAGGCGTCTGGAAACACCATATATTTT. This chain uses TRBV10-3 with TRBJ1-3; a weak D match, TRBD1 (5 bases). The ends were cut back, 3 bases at V and 1 base at J, with 13 bases in the middle. The CDR3 has 16 residues. CDR1 and CDR2 (germline): ENHRY, SYGVKD.

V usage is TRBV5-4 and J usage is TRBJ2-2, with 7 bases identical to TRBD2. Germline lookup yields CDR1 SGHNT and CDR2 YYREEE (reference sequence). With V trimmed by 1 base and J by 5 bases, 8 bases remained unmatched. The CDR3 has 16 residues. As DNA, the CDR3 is TGTGCCAGCAGCTTGCGGGGGGTCGGTTTAACCGGGGAGCTGTTTTTT. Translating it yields CASSLRGVGLTGELFF.